This T cell receptor beta chain is drawn from a study of shared T cell receptors in the human thymus. The repertoire was sequenced with immunoSEQ multiplex PCR; TCRdb's copy has only in-frame clones and lacks some. The table has about 500,000 clones, 70% to 80% seen once; the top ten hold around 0.013%. V shed 7 bases, J shed 5 bases, and the junction held 17 bases outside the gene matches. The CDR3 sequence is 17 residues long. Per germline, CDR1 GTSNPN and CDR2 SVGIG (reference sequence). The same data also went into a second study, on human thymus T cells. That publication notes: The sample donors, healthy Finnish infants, were having corrective surgery for congenital heart defects. Corrective heart surgery yielded the resections from which the thymus tissue came. Thymic repertoires from unrelated individuals overlapped highly, related research reported.

This sequence joins TRBV30 and TRBJ2-1, with 10 positions matching TRBD2. The receptor was isolated from a boy under three years old with a congenital heart defect. Specimen: thymocytes. CDR3 coding DNA: TGTGCCTTCACGGGGACTAGCGTTAGAACGCAGAACAATGAGCAGTTCTTC. Protein product: CAFTGTSVRTQNNEQFF.